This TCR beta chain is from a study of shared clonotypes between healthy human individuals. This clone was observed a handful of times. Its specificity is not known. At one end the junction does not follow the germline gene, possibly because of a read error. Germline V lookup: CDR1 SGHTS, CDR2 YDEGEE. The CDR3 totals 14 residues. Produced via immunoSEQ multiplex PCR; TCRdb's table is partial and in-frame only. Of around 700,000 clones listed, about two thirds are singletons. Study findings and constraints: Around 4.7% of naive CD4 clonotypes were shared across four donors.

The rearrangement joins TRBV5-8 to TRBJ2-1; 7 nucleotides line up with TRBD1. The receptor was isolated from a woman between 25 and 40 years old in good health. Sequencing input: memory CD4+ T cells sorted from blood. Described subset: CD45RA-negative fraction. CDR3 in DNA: TGTGCCAGCAGCAGAGGGGGCGCCTATAATGAGCAGTTCTTC. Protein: CASSRGGAYNEQFF. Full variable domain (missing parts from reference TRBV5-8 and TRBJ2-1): EAGVTQSPTHLIKTRGQQATLRCSPISGHTSVYWYQQALGLGLQFLLWYDEGEERNRGNFPPRFSGRQFPNYSSELNVNALELEDSALYLCASSRGGAYNEQFFGPGTRLTVL.